This T cell receptor beta chain was found in a study of T cells after yellow fever vaccination. Study observations and caveats: It was a small share of clonotypes that appeared in both CD4 and CD8 compartments. Most clones from primary vaccination resurfaced after the booster (approximately 96% CD4, more than 75% CD8).

Trimming left V 0 bases short and J 0 bases short, with 5 bases between. The CDR3 loop spans 15 amino acids. The sample holds a few counts of this clonotype. The antigen remains undetermined. For TCR, cDNA came from 5'RACE template switching, which added a universal primer site and UMIs. TCRdb recomputed calls from the 5' RACE reads with MiXCR, one row per CDR3 protein. The table includes hundreds of thousands of distinct CDR3 sequences, more than 8.5% detected once. The chain uses TRBV12-3 or TRBV12-4 and TRBJ1-4; D call uncertain. Specimen: PBMCs, collected on the day of the first yellow fever vaccination. This receptor was obtained from a man aged 18 to 29 who received the YFV17D yellow fever vaccine. The CDR3: CASSLAGATNEKLFF. The CDR3 bases are TGTGCCAGCAGTTTAGCGGGAGCAACTAATGAAAAACTGTTTTTT.